Listed here are 16 T cell receptor beta chains from one sample, sequenced in a study of CD8+ T cells in alopecia areata. Regarding treatment: oral pan-JAK inhibitor, 5-10 mg twice daily. Extraction and reverse transcription of RNA yielded cDNA as the sequencing template. Using immunoSEQ multiplex PCR, the repertoire was profiled, and TCRdb retains in-frame clones only, with some absent. The table has more than 150,000 clones, about 60% seen once. The sample was CD8+ T cells sorted from blood, taken at week 24, from a patient treated with tofacitinib. The receptors derive from a human donor with alopecia areata.

This clone was counted a single time. This chain connects TRBV2 to TRBJ2-7; TRBD2 matches at 8 bases. V trimming: 10 bases; J trimming: 0 bases; junction bases outside the gene matches: 11. This CDR3 comprises 15 residues. Germline V gene lookup returns CDR1 SNHLY and CDR2 FYNNEI. CDR3 sequence: CATRPAGVLSYEQYF. DNA for the CDR3: TGTGCCACCCGACCAGCGGGGGTCCTCTCCTACGAGCAGTACTTC. The full variable domain, in which reference TRBV2 and TRBJ2-7 provide the parts outside the CDR3, is EPEVTQTPSHQVTQMGQEVILRCVPISNHLYFYWYRQILGQKVEFLVSFYNNEISEKSEIFDDQFSVERPDGSNFTLKIRSTKLEDSAMYFCATRPAGVLSYEQYFGPGTRLTVT.

The rearrangement joins TRBV7-9 to TRBJ2-2; D perhaps matches TRBD2 (6 bases). The V gene's germline CDR1 is SEHNR and CDR2 FQNEAQ (reference sequence). The ends were cut back, 5 bases at V and 4 bases at J, with 11 bases in the middle. The CDR3 is made up of 14 amino acids. The DNA for the CDR3 is TGTGCCAGCAGCAAGACTAGTTCCACCGGGGAGCTGTTTTTT. Translating gives CASSKTSSTGELFF.

The CDR3 region has the DNA TGTGCCTGGAGGGGTGACGGTGAGACCCAGTACTTC. Protein sequence: CAWRGDGETQYF. The chain recombines TRBV30 with TRBJ2-5; D gene unclear. The ends were cut back, 3 bases at V and 5 bases at J, with 10 bases in the middle. In germline, CDR1 is GTSNPN, CDR2 SVGIG (reference sequence). The CDR3 is 12 residues long.

V and J are TRBV27 and TRBJ1-5; possible D gene TRBD1, 6 bases. V lost 1 base to trimming and J lost 3 bases, with 13 bases between them. The CDR3 contains 16 residues. CDR1 and CDR2 from the germline V gene are MNHEY and SMNVEV (reference sequence). This CDR3 is CASSLYATGPNQPQHF. CDR3 nucleotides: TGTGCCAGCAGTTTATACGCTACAGGGCCCAATCAGCCCCAGCATTTT.

The chain couples TRBV5-1 to TRBJ2-1; D is unresolved. Germline values: CDR1 SGHRS, CDR2 YFSETQ. CDR3 length equals 16 residues. V lost 3 bases to trimming and J lost 5 bases, with 18 bases between them. CDR3 amino acids: CASSWPGRDVNNEQFF. The CDR3 nucleotides read TGCGCCAGCAGCTGGCCAGGTCGAGATGTGAACAATGAGCAGTTCTTC.

This clone was counted between two and nine times. The rearrangement joins TRBV27 to TRBJ1-1; TRBD1 matches 9 bases. CDR1 is MNHEY, CDR2 SMNVEV, per germline (reference sequence). There are 14 residues in the CDR3. V dropped 6 bases and J dropped 5; count of bases not matched to a gene: 7. The CDR3 here is CASSGTGSGTEAFF. CDR3 nucleotide sequence: TGTGCCAGCAGCGGGACAGGGAGTGGGACTGAAGCTTTCTTT.

This clone was counted a few times. V and J are TRBV6-1 and TRBJ2-6; no clear D gene. Trimming pared 3 bases from V and 0 bases from J, leaving 3 bases between. Germline V gene data show CDR1 as MNHNS and CDR2 as SASEGT. The CDR3 spans 14 residues. CDR3 nucleotides: TGTGCCAGCAGTGAGGGCTCTGGGGCCAACGTCCTGACTTTC. Amino acid sequence: CASSEGSGANVLTF.

This clone turned up a few times. The rearrangement links TRBV6-1 to TRBJ2-7; 10 positions match TRBD1. V gave up 7 bases and J gave up 7 bases; unmatched junction bases: 13. Germline loops: CDR1 MNHNS, CDR2 SASEGT. This CDR3 spans 15 amino acids. This CDR3 is CASTPGTGVPWEQYF. CDR3 in DNA: TGTGCCAGCACCCCCGGGACAGGGGTTCCATGGGAGCAGTACTTC.

This CDR3 reads CASSLAGLPYEQYF. DNA for the CDR3: TGTGCCAGCAGCTTAGCAGGGCTTCCCTACGAGCAGTACTTC. The V gene is TRBV7-9, the J gene TRBJ2-7; D remains ambiguous. Trimming stripped 0 bases from V and 2 bases from J, with 8 bases between. The CDR3 has 14 residues. Germline CDR1 reads SEHNR; CDR2 reads FQNEAQ (reference sequence).

The chain combines TRBV29-1 with TRBJ2-7; weak D call: TRBD1 (6 bases). V lost 4 bases and J lost 5, with 21 bases in between. Germline V gene data show CDR1 as SQVTM and CDR2 as ANQGSEA. This CDR3 spans 15 amino acids. CDR3 coding DNA: TGCAGCGTTGCTGGGGGCAATGATTTTAGCCACGAGCAGTACTTC. Translated, it gives CSVAGGNDFSHEQYF.

The chain couples TRBV4-1 to TRBJ2-7, with TRBD1 matching over 7 bases. Per the germline V gene, CDR1 is MGHRA and CDR2 is YSYEKL. V trimming: 4 bases; J trimming: 6 bases; junction bases outside the gene matches: 9. The CDR3 extends over 14 amino acids. CDR3 DNA: TGCGCCAGCAGCCGTCGACAGGGTTGGTTCGAGCAGTACTTC. This sequence encodes CASSRRQGWFEQYF.

A single count supports this clone. This chain's CDR3 is CASSVWEGALTEAFF. In nucleotides, the CDR3 is TGTGCCAGCAGCGTTTGGGAGGGGGCGCTCACTGAAGCTTTCTTT. The V and J genes are TRBV9 and TRBJ1-1; the match to TRBD1 covers 7 bases. The CDR3 has 15 amino acids. Per the germline V gene, CDR1 is SGDLS and CDR2 is YYNGEE. V shed 2 bases, J shed 4 bases, and the junction held 8 bases outside the gene matches.

The chain has TRBV29-1 and TRBJ1-2, with D uncertain. This CDR3 spans 10 amino acids. V lost 6 bases and J lost 7, with 9 bases in between. From germline, CDR1 is SQVTM and CDR2 ANQGSEA. The CDR3 protein is CSVPDGGYTF. DNA of the CDR3: TGCAGCGTCCCGGATGGTGGCTACACCTTC.

The CDR3 region is CASSDSPGGELFF. In nucleotides, the CDR3 is TGTGCCAGCAGTGACTCTCCCGGGGGGGAGCTGTTTTTT. The rearrangement joins TRBV6-4 to TRBJ2-2; D is unresolved. CDR1 MRHNA and CDR2 SNTAGT come from the germline V gene. The CDR3 has 13 amino acids. V was clipped by 0 bases and J by 8 bases, with 7 bases between them.

The chain employs TRBV25-1 and TRBJ2-1; D possibly corresponds to TRBD2 (5 bases). Trimming left V 8 bases short and J 9 bases short, with 17 bases between. The CDR3 runs 13 residues. Per germline, CDR1 MGHDK and CDR2 SYGVNS. For the CDR3, the DNA is TGTGCCAGCCTCGAATTAGCGATTCCTGAGCAGTTCTTC. Protein sequence: CASLELAIPEQFF.

The rearrangement uses TRBV30 and TRBJ2-1; perhaps TRBD2 as D (6 bases). Looked up from germline, CDR1 is GTSNPN and CDR2 is SVGIG (reference sequence). This CDR3 region has 17 residues. The germline V and J ends were trimmed by 1 base and 2 bases, with 18 bases remaining between them. The CDR3 nucleotides are TGTGCCTGGAGTGGCTTAGGCGGGGTTACTACCTACAATGAGCAGTTCTTC. Translating it yields CAWSGLGGVTTYNEQFF.